This entry lists 27 T cell receptor beta chains sequenced from one sample in a study of PD-L1 blockade in urothelial cancer. Sequencing used immunoSEQ multiplex PCR; TCRdb keeps in-frame clones, though not all of them. The profile shows roughly 42,000 clones, 81% of them singletons. Sequenced here: PBMCs, sampled around atezolizumab (anti-PD-L1) treatment. The receptors stem from a man between 65 and 85 years old with urothelial cancer.

CDR3 coding DNA: TGTGCCTGGAGTGCGGTCGGCAGGAAATCCTACGAGCAGTACTTC. It translates to CAWSAVGRKSYEQYF. The chain couples TRBV30 to TRBJ2-7, with D unresolved. This CDR3 spans 15 amino acids. Deletions cut 1 base from V and 1 base from J, with 14 bases between. Germline CDR1 reads GTSNPN; CDR2 reads SVGIG (reference sequence). The entire variable domain, with the rest obtained from reference TRBV30 and TRBJ2-7, is as follows: SQTIHQWPATLVQPVGSPLSLECTVEGTSNPNLYWYRQAAGRGLQLLFYSVGIGQISSEVPQNLSASRPQDRQFILSSKKLLLSDSGFYLCAWSAVGRKSYEQYFGPGTRLTVT.

The rearrangement uses TRBV6-6 and TRBJ1-5; D is unclear. Deletions cut 8 bases from V and 15 bases from J, with 17 bases between. Looked up from germline, CDR1 is MNHNY and CDR2 is SVGAGI (reference sequence). This CDR3 region has 11 residues. DNA of the CDR3: TGTGCCAGCGGATTGAGAGACAAGGCGCATTTT. It translates to CASGLRDKAHF.

The chain uses TRBV6-6 and TRBJ1-2; TRBD1 might be the D (5 bases). The CDR3 covers 14 residues. CDR1 is MNHNY, CDR2 SVGAGI, per germline (reference sequence). V was pared by 6 bases and J by 5 bases, with 16 bases between. CDR3 amino acids: CASRTWGVRYGYTF. The CDR3 DNA sequence: TGTGCCAGCAGGACCTGGGGGGTCAGGTATGGCTACACCTTC.

The genes are TRBV9 and TRBJ2-1, with no clear D. Germline V CDR1 and CDR2: SGDLS, YYNGEE. The length of the CDR3 is 15 residues. Trimming left V 0 bases short and J 4 bases short, with 11 bases between. The DNA for the CDR3 is TGTGCCAGCAGCGTAGGGGCTACAACATACAATGAGCAGTTCTTC. Translating it yields CASSVGATTYNEQFF.

The CDR3 DNA reads TGCGCCAGCAGCTTGAGGCAGGGGAAGGCCTACAATGAGCAGTTCTTC. Translated, it gives CASSLRQGKAYNEQFF. The chain joins TRBV5-1 to TRBJ2-1, with D perhaps matching TRBD1 (6 bases). Germline V CDR1 and CDR2: SGHRS, YFSETQ. The CDR3 totals 16 residues. With 1 base removed from V and 2 bases from J, the gap between germline ends came to 13 bases.

V usage is TRBV19 and J usage is TRBJ1-1; TRBD1 is a possible D gene (5 bases). Trimming stripped 2 bases from V and 0 bases from J, with 16 bases between. The length of the CDR3 is 17 residues. Germline loops: CDR1 LNHDA, CDR2 SQIVND (reference sequence). For the CDR3, the DNA is TGTGCCAGTAGTATATCAACAGGCTCATGGATGAACACTGAAGCTTTCTTT. This sequence encodes CASSISTGSWMNTEAFF.

This clone has only a few counts. CDR3 in DNA: TGTGCCAGCAGTGCTCTAGCGGGATTCACAGATACGCAGTATTTT. Residues: CASSALAGFTDTQYF. The V and J genes are TRBV2 and TRBJ2-3; TRBD2 matches 9 bases. V was pared by 4 bases and J by 2 bases, with 4 bases of the junction left unmatched. The germline CDR1 and CDR2 sequences are SNHLY and FYNNEI. CDR3 size: 15 residues. Using reference TRBV2 and TRBJ2-3 for the parts outside the CDR3, the full variable domain is EPEVTQTPSHQVTQMGQEVILRCVPISNHLYFYWYRQILGQKVEFLVSFYNNEISEKSEIFDDQFSVERPDGSNFTLKIRSTKLEDSAMYFCASSALAGFTDTQYFGPGTRLTVL.

This clone was counted only a few times. J is TRBJ1-2 and V is TRBV12-5; perhaps TRBD1 as D (5 bases). The CDR3 length is 13 residues. Germline assignment: CDR1 LGHNT and CDR2 FRNRAP. The germline V and J ends were trimmed by 6 bases and 5 bases, with 13 bases remaining between them. CDR3 sequence reads: CASGPSPGYGYTF. In DNA form, the CDR3 reads TGTGCTAGTGGACCGAGTCCAGGGTATGGCTACACCTTC.

The rearrangement joins TRBV9 to TRBJ2-7; possible D gene TRBD2, 7 bases. The CDR3 length is 14 residues. Germline-derived CDR1 and CDR2 are SGDLS and YYNGEE. Deletions cut 3 bases from V and 1 base from J, with 11 bases between. The chain's CDR3 is CASSAGGSSYEQYF. CDR3 nucleotides: TGTGCCAGCAGCGCGGGGGGCTCGTCCTACGAGCAGTACTTC.

The CDR3 DNA reads TGTGCCAGCAGCTCAACTTCGATGCAGTATTTT. Translating it yields CASSSTSMQYF. The chain uses TRBV5-6 and TRBJ2-3; D gene unclear. CDR1 SGHDT and CDR2 YYEEEE come from the germline V gene. Trimming left V 3 bases short and J 11 bases short, with 10 bases between. This CDR3 has 11 residues.

This clone has just one count. The chain links TRBV19 to TRBJ2-2; possibly TRBD2 for D (5 bases). CDR1 and CDR2 from the germline V gene are LNHDA and SQIVND (reference sequence). V was trimmed by 7 bases and J by 7 bases, leaving 16 bases between them. The CDR3 loop spans 14 amino acids. The CDR3 region has the DNA TGTGCCAGTAAAATGGCTTCGGGGTTCGGGGAGCTGTTTTTT. It encodes CASKMASGFGELFF.

The chain is built from TRBV10-3 and TRBJ2-6, with a possible D match to TRBD1 (5 bases). V was shortened by 8 bases and J by 0 bases, with 14 bases between the two germline ends. This CDR3 comprises 16 residues. Germline loops: CDR1 ENHRY, CDR2 SYGVKD. The CDR3 spells CAIPQGSLSGANVLTF. The DNA of the CDR3 is TGTGCCATCCCCCAGGGAAGCCTCTCTGGGGCCAACGTCCTGACTTTC.

This chain links TRBV23-1 with TRBJ2-5; D remains unclear. Being an ORF, TRBV23-1 has a function that is uncertain. Between the trimmed V and J ends, which lost 6 bases and 4 bases, there was a span of 3 bases. This CDR3 comprises 10 residues. The CDR3 DNA follows: TGCGCCAGCAGCCGAGAGACCCAGTACTTC. Encoded protein: CASSRETQYF.

By share of the sample, this clone is medium-sized. CDR3 nucleotide sequence: TGTGCCAGTAGTAATACGGGGGGACATCTCAATGAGCAGTTCTTC. Its protein product is CASSNTGGHLNEQFF. The chain joins TRBV19 to TRBJ2-1, with D maybe TRBD2 (7 bases). CDR1 is LNHDA, CDR2 SQIVND, per germline (reference sequence). The V end lost 4 bases, the J end lost 6 bases, and 16 bases lay between the germline ends. This CDR3 is built from 15 residues. The full variable domain, completed using reference TRBV19 and TRBJ2-1, is DGGITQSPKYLFRKEGQNVTLSCEQNLNHDAMYWYRQDPGQGLRLIYYSQIVNDFQKGDIAEGYSVSREKKESFPLTVTSAQKNPTAFYLCASSNTGGHLNEQFFGPGTRLTVL.

The genes are TRBV15 and TRBJ2-2, with D possibly matching TRBD2 (7 bases). The germline gives CDR1 LNHNV, CDR2 YYDKDF (reference sequence). There are 16 residues in the CDR3. V lost 5 bases and J 1 base, leaving 14 bases between the germline ends. The CDR3 loop is CATSRGLAENTGELFF. The DNA for the CDR3 is TGTGCCACCAGCCGGGGGCTAGCGGAGAACACCGGGGAGCTGTTTTTT.

V gene TRBV7-2 combines with J gene TRBJ1-1, with a possible D match to TRBD1 (5 bases). This CDR3 is 13 amino acids long. Trimming removed 7 bases at V and 11 bases at J, with 20 bases between. Germline V gene data show CDR1 as SGHTA and CDR2 as FQGNSA. The CDR3 sequence is CASNKQSGGLAFF. DNA for the CDR3: TGTGCCAGCAACAAACAATCGGGGGGACTGGCTTTCTTT.

This clone has more than one count but fewer than ten. The chain employs TRBV10-3 and TRBJ2-5, with 8 bases lining up with TRBD2. Germline lookup yields CDR1 ENHRY and CDR2 SYGVKD. The V and J ends lost 3 bases and 5 bases, in that order; junction bases with no gene match: 11. The CDR3 is made up of 16 amino acids. As DNA, the CDR3 is TGTGCCATCAGTGAAGTCGGGAGGGAGGTGGGGGAGACCCAGTACTTC. Translation: CAISEVGREVGETQYF.

CDR3 coding DNA: TGTGCCAGCAGTTTAAACCTGGGACAGGGTTTCTCTGGAAACACCATATATTTT. It specifies CASSLNLGQGFSGNTIYF. The chain combines TRBV28 with TRBJ1-3, with 9 bases aligning to TRBD1. The ends lost 2 bases at V and 0 bases at J; junction bases unmatched: 8. Germline V lookup: CDR1 MDHEN, CDR2 SYDVKM. This CDR3 contains 18 residues.

The gene calls are TRBV18 and TRBJ1-2; D gene unclear. The CDR3 loop spans 12 amino acids. Trimming took off 6 bases at V and 2 bases at J, with 7 bases between the two ends. Germline V gene data show CDR1 as KGHSH and CDR2 as LQKENI. CDR3: CASSRVNYGYTF. The CDR3 bases are TGTGCCAGCTCGCGCGTGAACTATGGCTACACCTTC.

V gene TRBV4-2 combines with J gene TRBJ2-7, with 8 bases lining up with TRBD1. Losses at the gene ends were 2 bases for V and 3 bases for J; bases not matched to a gene: 9. Germline V gene sequence: CDR1 LGHNA, CDR2 YNFKEQ. The CDR3 has 16 amino acids. The CDR3 nucleotides are TGTGCCAGCAGCCAACCCGGGACAGGCTACATCTACGAGCAGTACTTC. It translates to CASSQPGTGYIYEQYF.

The V gene is TRBV6-5, the J gene TRBJ1-1; D remains ambiguous. The germline gives CDR1 MNHEY, CDR2 SVGAGI. This CDR3 has 12 residues. Trimming cost V 11 bases and J 11 bases, with 21 bases left between them. The DNA of the CDR3 is TGTGCCTCGGCGGGCACGGTCCTGGGGGCTTTCTTT. Protein product: CASAGTVLGAFF.

The gene calls are TRBV5-1 and TRBJ1-2; 8 bases align to TRBD1. The germline gives CDR1 SGHRS, CDR2 YFSETQ. V lost 3 bases, J lost 3 bases, and 10 bases stayed unmatched. This CDR3 has 16 amino acids. As DNA, the CDR3 is TGCGCCAGCAGCTACGGACAGGGCGGTATGGACTATGGCTACACCTTC. Its protein product is CASSYGQGGMDYGYTF.

The CDR3 nucleotides read TGCGCCAGCAGCTTGGATCGCTCAGCTGGGGCCAACGTCCTGACTTTC. It is translated as CASSLDRSAGANVLTF. The rearrangement joins TRBV5-1 to TRBJ2-6, with D hard to call. This CDR3 is 16 amino acids long. V lost 0 bases and J lost 2, with 9 bases in between. The germline V gene encodes CDR1 SGHRS and CDR2 YFSETQ.

The chain is built from TRBV19 and TRBJ2-2; the D gene is possibly TRBD2 (6 bases). V gave up 5 bases and J gave up 0 bases, with 13 bases separating them. The V gene's germline CDR1 is LNHDA and CDR2 SQIVND (reference sequence). The CDR3 extends over 16 amino acids. CDR3 DNA: TGTGCCAGTAGTCCCCCGGCTAGCGCGAACACCGGGGAGCTGTTTTTT. Its translation is CASSPPASANTGELFF.

This chain joins TRBV27 and TRBJ1-5; D unclear. Trimming pared 8 bases from V and 5 bases from J, leaving 16 bases between. Germline V gene lookup returns CDR1 MNHEY and CDR2 SMNVEV (reference sequence). The CDR3 loop spans 14 amino acids. The CDR3 DNA reads TGTGCCAGCGGTCCGATGTGGGGAGATCAGCCCCAGCATTTT. Translated: CASGPMWGDQPQHF.

This clone has just one count. The chain uses TRBV7-9 and TRBJ1-4; 8 bases are a match to TRBD1. The CDR3 runs to 14 residues. CDR1 SEHNR and CDR2 FQNEAQ come from the germline V gene (reference sequence). With V trimmed by 5 bases and J by 8 bases, 7 bases remained unmatched. The CDR3 is CASSLGTGAEKLFF. CDR3 coding DNA: TGTGCCAGCAGCCTTGGGACAGGCGCGGAAAAACTGTTTTTT.

V gene TRBV10-2 combines with J gene TRBJ2-2; a weak D match, TRBD1 (6 bases). CDR1 is WSHSY and CDR2 is SAAADI in the germline V gene. The CDR3 sequence is 15 residues long. The ends were cut back, 5 bases at V and 3 bases at J, with 13 bases in the middle. Written as DNA, the CDR3 is TGCGCCAGCAGTATCTCGGACAGCTACACCGGGGAGCTGTTTTTT. It is translated as CASSISDSYTGELFF.